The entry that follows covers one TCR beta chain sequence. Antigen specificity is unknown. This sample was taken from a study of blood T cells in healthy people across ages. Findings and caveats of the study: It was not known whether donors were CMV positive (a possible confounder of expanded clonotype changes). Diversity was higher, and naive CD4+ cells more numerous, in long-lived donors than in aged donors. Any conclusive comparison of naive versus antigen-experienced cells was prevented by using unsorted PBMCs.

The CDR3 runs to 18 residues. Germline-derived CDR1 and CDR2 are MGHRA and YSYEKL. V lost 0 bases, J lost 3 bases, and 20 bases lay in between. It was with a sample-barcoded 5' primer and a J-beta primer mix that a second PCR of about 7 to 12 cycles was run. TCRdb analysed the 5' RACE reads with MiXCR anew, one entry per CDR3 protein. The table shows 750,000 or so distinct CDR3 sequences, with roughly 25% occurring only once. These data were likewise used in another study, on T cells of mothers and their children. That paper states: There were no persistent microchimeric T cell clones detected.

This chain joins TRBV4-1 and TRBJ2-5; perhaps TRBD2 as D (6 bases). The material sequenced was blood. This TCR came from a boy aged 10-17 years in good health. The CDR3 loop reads CASSQDMGTSSRKETQYF. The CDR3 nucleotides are TGCGCCAGCAGCCAAGATATGGGTACTAGCTCTCGGAAAGAGACCCAGTACTTC.